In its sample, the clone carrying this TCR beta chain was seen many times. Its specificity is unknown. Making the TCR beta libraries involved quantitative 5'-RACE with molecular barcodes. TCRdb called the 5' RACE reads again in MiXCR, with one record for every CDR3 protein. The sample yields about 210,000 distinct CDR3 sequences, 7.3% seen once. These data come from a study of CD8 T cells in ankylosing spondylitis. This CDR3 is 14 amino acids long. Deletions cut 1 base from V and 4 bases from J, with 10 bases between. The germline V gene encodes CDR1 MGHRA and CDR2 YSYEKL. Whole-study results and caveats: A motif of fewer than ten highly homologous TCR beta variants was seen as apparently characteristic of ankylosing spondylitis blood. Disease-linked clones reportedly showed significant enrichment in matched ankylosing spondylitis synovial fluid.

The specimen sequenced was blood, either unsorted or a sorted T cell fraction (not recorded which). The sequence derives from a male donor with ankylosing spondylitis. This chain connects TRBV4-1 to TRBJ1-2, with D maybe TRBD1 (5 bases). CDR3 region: CASSQVGRVYGYTF. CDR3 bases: TGCGCCAGCAGCCAAGTTGGCAGGGTCTATGGCTACACCTTC.